The 21 T cell receptor beta chains below come from one sample, sequenced in a study of blood T cells in healthy people across ages. Primers used in a second PCR of about 6 to 11 cycles were a sample-barcoded 5' primer and a J-beta primer mix. TCRdb used MiXCR to reprocess the 5' RACE reads, holding one entry per CDR3 protein. The table shows about 1.4 million distinct CDR3 sequences, with around 59% occurring only once. Sequencing was performed on blood. The receptors come from a man aged 18 to 30 in good health.

This chain uses TRBV7-9 with TRBJ2-3, with a tentative D call TRBD1 (6 bases). The CDR3 is 16 residues long. Trimming removed 2 bases from V and 2 bases from J, with 14 bases in between. CDR1 SEHNR and CDR2 FQNEAQ come from the germline V gene (reference sequence). Here the CDR3 reads CASSLRTEQVTDTQYF. CDR3 bases: TGTGCCAGCAGCTTAAGGACAGAGCAGGTCACAGATACGCAGTATTTT.

This sequence joins TRBV20-1 and TRBJ2-4; no clear D. CDR1 is DFQATT and CDR2 is SNEGSKA in the germline V gene (reference sequence). The V and J ends lost 3 bases and 7 bases respectively, with 16 bases between them. This CDR3 has 14 residues. The CDR3 sequence: CSARDHPVSNIQYF. CDR3 bases: TGCAGTGCTAGGGACCACCCTGTGAGTAACATTCAGTACTTC.

This clonotype was seen only a few times. The V gene is TRBV27, the J gene TRBJ1-6; TRBD1 matches 7 bases. Germline CDR1 and CDR2: MNHEY and SMNVEV (reference sequence). The CDR3 contains 16 residues. Trimming cost V 4 bases and J 14 bases; bases outside gene matches: 17. CDR3 residues: CASSYSTGSGFDALHF. As DNA, the CDR3 is TGTGCCAGCAGTTATTCGACAGGGTCGGGTTTTGACGCCCTCCACTTT.

The rearrangement links TRBV15 to TRBJ1-5; no reliable D call. The CDR3 is 13 residues long. The germline V gene encodes CDR1 LNHNV and CDR2 YYDKDF (reference sequence). The V end was cut by 1 base, the J end by 6 bases, with 7 bases between. CDR3: CATSRVYAQPQHF. The DNA of the CDR3 is TGTGCCACCAGCAGAGTTTACGCTCAGCCCCAGCATTTT.

This clonotype was seen only a few times. V gene TRBV20-1 combines with J gene TRBJ2-5; 10 bases agree with TRBD2. The CDR3 has 15 amino acids. The trim removed 1 base at V and 1 base at J, leaving 3 bases unmatched. The germline CDR1 and CDR2 sequences are DFQATT and SNEGSKA (reference sequence). CDR3 protein: CSARVPSGGQETQYF. CDR3 coding DNA: TGCAGTGCTAGAGTGCCTAGCGGGGGCCAAGAGACCCAGTACTTC.

The V gene is TRBV7-9, the J gene TRBJ1-2; tentative D call: TRBD1 (5 bases). Trimming pared 1 base from V and 4 bases from J, leaving 10 bases between. The germline V gene has CDR1 SEHNR and CDR2 FQNEAQ (reference sequence). The CDR3 loop spans 14 amino acids. The CDR3 reads CASSLVSGTYGYTF. In DNA, the CDR3 is TGTGCCAGCAGCTTAGTATCCGGGACCTATGGCTACACCTTC. The whole variable domain, remainder taken from reference TRBV7-9 and TRBJ1-2, is DTGVSQNPRHKITKRGQNVTFRCDPISEHNRLYWYRQTLGQGPEFLTYFQNEAQLEKSRLLSDRFSAERPKGSFSTLEIQRTEQGDSAMYLCASSLVSGTYGYTFGSGTRLTVV.

This chain joins TRBV20-1 and TRBJ1-2, with a tentative D call TRBD1 (5 bases). Germline CDR1 is DFQATT and CDR2 is SNEGSKA (reference sequence). CDR3 length equals 14 residues. V dropped 4 bases and J dropped 6 bases, with 18 bases sitting between them. The CDR3 DNA reads as TGCAGTGCTATCCGTAGACAGACTGGGGATGGCTACACCTTC. It is translated as CSAIRRQTGDGYTF.

V is TRBV5-1 and J is TRBJ2-5; D not certain. Germline V lookup: CDR1 SGHRS, CDR2 YFSETQ. The CDR3 extends over 18 amino acids. V was cut by 0 bases and J by 0 bases, with 18 bases left in between. The CDR3, as DNA: TGCGCCAGCAGCTTGGCCAGGCTGAGCGTCCGGAACCAAGAGACCCAGTACTTC. Its translation is CASSLARLSVRNQETQYF.

The CDR3 DNA follows: TGTGCCAGCAGAATAGAAAGCGGGGATACCGGGGAGCTGTTTTTT. Its translation is CASRIESGDTGELFF. The chain has TRBV2 and TRBJ2-2; 7 nucleotides match TRBD2. Looked up from germline, CDR1 is SNHLY and CDR2 is FYNNEI. CDR3 length: 15 residues. V lost 6 bases to trimming and J lost 5 bases; unmatched junction nucleotides: 9.

The chain uses TRBV20-1 and TRBJ2-1; the D gene is possibly TRBD1 (6 bases). Germline V CDR1 and CDR2: DFQATT, SNEGSKA (reference sequence). Trimming cost V 2 bases and J 4 bases, with 18 bases left between them. The CDR3 has 16 amino acids. CDR3 region: CSARSAVGAKYNEQFF. The CDR3 DNA sequence: TGCAGTGCTAGATCTGCAGTGGGGGCGAAGTACAATGAGCAGTTCTTC.

This clonotype was seen more than once but under ten times. The chain has TRBV6-2 or TRBV6-3 and TRBJ2-7, with 11 bases aligning to TRBD2. Germline loops: CDR1 MNHEY, CDR2 SVGEGT. The ends lost 6 bases at V and 0 bases at J; junction bases unmatched: 7. The CDR3 contains 16 residues. The CDR3 here is CASRLAGARSSYEQYF. In DNA form, the CDR3 reads TGTGCCAGCAGACTAGCGGGGGCGAGGAGCTCCTACGAGCAGTACTTC.

The chain employs TRBV4-1 and TRBJ2-3; 9 nucleotides line up with TRBD2. Germline V gene sequence: CDR1 MGHRA, CDR2 YSYEKL. The length of the CDR3 is 16 residues. V shed 0 bases and J 2 bases; nucleotides not matched to a gene: 3. The CDR3 DNA reads as TGCGCCAGCAGCCAAGAAAGCGGGGGGCACACAGATACGCAGTATTTT. This translates into CASSQESGGHTDTQYF.

This clonotype was counted only a few times. This chain connects TRBV14 to TRBJ2-4, with D perhaps TRBD2 (6 bases). V shed 0 bases and J shed 13 bases, with 16 bases lying between them. From germline, CDR1 is SGHDN and CDR2 FVKESK. The CDR3 length is 14 residues. DNA for the CDR3: TGTGCCAGCAGCCAAGAGGGACGTTGGAGGGAGCAGTACTTC. Translated: CASSQEGRWREQYF.

This rearrangement joins TRBV7-9 to TRBJ2-1; TRBD2 agrees at 9 bases. Germline V gene lookup returns CDR1 SEHNR and CDR2 FQNEAQ (reference sequence). Losses at the gene ends were 5 bases for V and 2 bases for J; bases not matched to a gene: 10. The CDR3 covers 17 residues. CDR3 bases: TGTGCCAGCAGCCCTCCCGGGGGCGGGAGGGCCTACAATGAGCAGTTCTTC. This encodes CASSPPGGGRAYNEQFF. Complete variable domain (other parts from reference TRBV7-9 and TRBJ2-1): DTGVSQNPRHKITKRGQNVTFRCDPISEHNRLYWYRQTLGQGPEFLTYFQNEAQLEKSRLLSDRFSAERPKGSFSTLEIQRTEQGDSAMYLCASSPPGGGRAYNEQFFGPGTRLTVL.

The genes are TRBV7-9 and TRBJ2-1, with D unclear. Germline loops: CDR1 SEHNR, CDR2 FQNEAQ (reference sequence). V was trimmed by 5 bases and J by 8 bases, leaving 10 bases between them. This CDR3 has 12 residues. CDR3 DNA sequence: TGTGCCAGCAGCGGCTATATTTATGAGCAGTTCTTC. This gives the protein CASSGYIYEQFF.

The chain has TRBV25-1 and TRBJ2-5, with D possibly being TRBD1 (6 bases). The end of the DNA is better explained by TRBJ2-7, so the J call may be wrong. The CDR3 length is 15 residues. Per the germline V gene, CDR1 is MGHDK and CDR2 is SYGVNS. The CDR3 region has the DNA TGTGCCAGCAGTGTCCTGCAGGGGTTAAACGGCGAGCAGTACTTC. Translating it yields CASSVLQGLNGEQYF.

In this sample, this clonotype turned up a few times. The V and J genes are TRBV15 and TRBJ1-4; D gene ambiguous. The CDR3 loop spans 15 amino acids. V was pared by 5 bases and J by 5 bases, with 15 bases between. Germline loops: CDR1 LNHNV, CDR2 YYDKDF (reference sequence). The CDR3 nucleotides are TGTGCCACCAGCCCACGAGACCTCCCCAATGAAAAACTGTTTTTT. Its translation: CATSPRDLPNEKLFF.

Points on this clonotype: A much bigger clone sits one base away, suggesting this may be a read error. The genes are TRBV29-1 and TRBJ2-3; D gene unclear. The CDR3 totals 12 residues. Per germline, CDR1 SQVTM and CDR2 ANQGSEA. V was shortened by 4 bases and J by 4 bases, with 9 bases between the two germline ends. The CDR3 loop reads CSVVGFADTQYF. The CDR3 region has the DNA TGCAGCGTTGTAGGGTTCGCAGATACGCAGTATTTT.

The chain joins TRBV11-2 to TRBJ2-7; TRBD2 matches 10 bases. This CDR3 spans 15 amino acids. V was pared by 4 bases and J by 6 bases, with 9 bases of the junction left unmatched. The germline V gene encodes CDR1 SGHAT and CDR2 FQNNGV. The CDR3 sequence is CASSSLAGELLEQYF. CDR3 DNA: TGTGCCAGCAGCTCTCTAGCGGGAGAGCTTCTCGAGCAGTACTTC.

This clonotype was counted only a few times. The rearrangement uses TRBV12-3 or TRBV12-4 and TRBJ2-7, with D perhaps given as TRBD1 or TRBD2 (5 bases each). Trimming shortened V by 9 bases and J by 4 bases, and 16 bases separated the two germline ends. The CDR3 contains 13 residues. The CDR3 sequence is CASNVGVGYEQYF. Here the CDR3 DNA reads TGTGCCAGTAATGTGGGGGTGGGGTACGAGCAGTACTTC.

With regard to this clonotype: A junction end diverges from the germline sequence, so it may reflect a read error. The chain combines TRBV7-2 with TRBJ2-1; 8 nucleotides agree with TRBD2. The CDR3 loop spans 15 amino acids. Germline CDR1 is SGHTA and CDR2 is FQGNSA. Written as DNA, the CDR3 is TGTGCCAGCAGCCAGCGCGGGGGGTCCTACAAAGAGCAGTTCTTC. Protein: CASSQRGGSYKEQFF.